This T cell receptor beta chain originates from a study of cytomegalovirus exposure and HLA in healthy donors. Study details: Among the approximately 400 genotyped donors, approximately 80% were placed in the Caucasian-associated ancestry cluster. Regarding the study as a whole: Reportedly, diagnosis of cytomegalovirus status by the classifier showed high specificity and sensitivity. Associated with cytomegalovirus, according to the listing, were 150 to 200 TCR beta chains. Using a false discovery rate of 0.05, a later analysis showed that approximately 18,000 TCR beta sequences were associated with HLA alleles.

This clone was detected only once. The antigen remains unidentified. Trimming stripped 6 bases from V and 2 bases from J, with 10 bases between. Germline assignment: CDR1 LGHNT and CDR2 FRNRAP. CDR3 length: 13 amino acids. PCR primers comprised 60 Vbeta and 13 Jbeta primers. Clones were sequenced by immunoSEQ multiplex PCR, and TCRdb holds only the in-frame ones, with some missing. This sample has under 110,000 clones, with 71% found just once. Input material: PBMCs. This receptor was taken from a female donor in good health and CMV-seronegative. The chain carries TRBV12-5 and TRBJ2-5; unclear D gene. The CDR3 sequence is CASGPDWQETQYF. The CDR3 nucleotides are TGTGCTAGTGGCCCTGACTGGCAAGAGACCCAGTACTTC.